This T cell receptor beta chain is drawn from a study of blood T cell repertoires in COVID-19. Across the study: Sites in the United States, Italy and Spain provided acute and convalescent COVID-19 samples. T cells, B-cell-depleted T cells, or PBMCs provided the cDNA or gDNA that served as material.

Per the authors' pipeline: The assay estimated nucleated cells by amplifying reference gene primers. Here immunoSEQ multiplex PCR was the method, and the copy in TCRdb shows in-frame clones only, minus some. V, J and clone size derive from that table, while D and trimming were established from the DNA sequence. The sample has some 320,000 clones; about 90% are singletons. Participant-reported clinical history was the basis for cohort assignment. Germline-derived CDR1 and CDR2 are LGHNA and YSLEER. The CDR3 runs to 15 residues. V trimming: 3 bases; J trimming: 7 bases; junction bases outside the gene matches: 11.

Sequencing was done on a sample of PBMCs or T cells enriched from blood (not recorded which). This clonotype originated in a woman younger than 45 who had recovered from COVID-19. The chain employs TRBV4-3 and TRBJ1-1; 7 bases match TRBD1. CDR3 in DNA: TGCGCCAGCAGCCAGGAAGTTACAGGGGCCAGTGAAGCTTTCTTT. Its protein is CASSQEVTGASEAFF.